The subject of this entry is one TCR beta chain. CDR3 length equals 12 residues. Losses at the gene ends were 5 bases for V and 3 bases for J; bases not matched to a gene: 0. Germline assignment: CDR1 SGHNT and CDR2 YENEEA. The authors' processing: Reference gene primer amplification gave nucleated cell count estimates. Assay used: immunoSEQ multiplex PCR; TCRdb lists only in-frame clones, some missing. V, J and clone size were drawn from that table, and D and trimming were deduced from the DNA. Here the sample spans 60,000 to 90,000 clones, 74% being singletons. The sample belongs to a study of blood T cell repertoires in COVID-19. Study information: The cDNA or gDNA used as material had been derived from T cells, B-cell-depleted T cells, or PBMCs.

The TCR comes from a human donor with acute or convalescent COVID-19. The donor label of this sample is uncertain. Source material: peripheral blood. The rearrangement links TRBV11-3 to TRBJ1-1; 7 bases are shared with TRBD1. The CDR3 loop reads CASSQGDTEAFF. Here the CDR3 DNA reads TGTGCCAGCAGCCAGGGGGACACTGAAGCTTTCTTT.